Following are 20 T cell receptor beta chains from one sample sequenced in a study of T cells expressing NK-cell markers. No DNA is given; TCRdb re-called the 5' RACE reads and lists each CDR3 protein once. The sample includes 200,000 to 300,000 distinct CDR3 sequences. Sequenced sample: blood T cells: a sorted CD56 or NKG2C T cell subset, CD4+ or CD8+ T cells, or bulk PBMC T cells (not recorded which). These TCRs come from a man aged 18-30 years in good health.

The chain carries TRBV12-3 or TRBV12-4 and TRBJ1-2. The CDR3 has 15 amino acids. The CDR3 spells CASSFSGKANYGYTF.

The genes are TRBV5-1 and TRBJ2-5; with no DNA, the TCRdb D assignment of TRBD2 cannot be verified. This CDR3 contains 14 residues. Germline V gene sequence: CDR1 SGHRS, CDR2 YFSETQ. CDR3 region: CASSLVAGDETQYF.

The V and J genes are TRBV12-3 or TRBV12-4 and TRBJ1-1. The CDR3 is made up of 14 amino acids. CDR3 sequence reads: CASSPFAGNAEAFF.

The CDR3 loop is CASSFPGLADNEQFF. This chain joins TRBV5-1 and TRBJ2-1; the TCRdb call, TRBD2, lacks DNA for checking. Germline V gives CDR1 SGHRS, CDR2 YFSETQ. This CDR3 is built from 15 residues.

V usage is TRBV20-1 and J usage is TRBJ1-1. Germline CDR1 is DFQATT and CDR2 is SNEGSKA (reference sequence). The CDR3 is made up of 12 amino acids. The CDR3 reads CSASRSGTEAFF.

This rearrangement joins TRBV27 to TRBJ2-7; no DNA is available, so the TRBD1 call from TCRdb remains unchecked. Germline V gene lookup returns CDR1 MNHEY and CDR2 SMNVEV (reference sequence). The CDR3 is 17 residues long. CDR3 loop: CASSPSDLQGAPYEQYF.

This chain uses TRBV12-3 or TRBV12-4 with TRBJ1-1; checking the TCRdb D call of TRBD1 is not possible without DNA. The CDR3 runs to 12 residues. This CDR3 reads CASRPGTGGAFF.

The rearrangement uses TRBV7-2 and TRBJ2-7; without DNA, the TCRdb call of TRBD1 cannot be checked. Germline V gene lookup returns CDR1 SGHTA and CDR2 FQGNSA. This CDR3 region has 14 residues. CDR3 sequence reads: CASSLQGGIDEQYF.

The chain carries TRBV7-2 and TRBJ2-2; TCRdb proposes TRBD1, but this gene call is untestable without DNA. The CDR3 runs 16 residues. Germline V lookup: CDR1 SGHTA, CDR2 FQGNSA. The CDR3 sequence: CARPIRSGSNTGELFF. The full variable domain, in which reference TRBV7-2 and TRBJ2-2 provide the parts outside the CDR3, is GAGVSQSPSNKVTEKGKDVELRCDPISGHTALYWYRQSLGQGLEFLIYFQGNSAPDKSGLPSDRFSAERTGGSVSTLTIQRTQQEDSAVYLCARPIRSGSNTGELFFGEGSRLTVL.

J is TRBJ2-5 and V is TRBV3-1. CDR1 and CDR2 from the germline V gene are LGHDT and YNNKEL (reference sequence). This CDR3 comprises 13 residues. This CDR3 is CASSQWEQETQYF.

The CDR3 sequence: CASSQGVGRITDTQYF. The chain employs TRBV4-3 and TRBJ2-3; the D call from TCRdb, TRBD2, cannot be confirmed without DNA. The CDR3 is 16 residues long. Germline assignment: CDR1 LGHNA and CDR2 YSLEER.

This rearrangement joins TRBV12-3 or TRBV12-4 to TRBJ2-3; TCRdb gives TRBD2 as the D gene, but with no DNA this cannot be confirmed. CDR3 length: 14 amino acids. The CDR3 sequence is CASSILAGGDTQYF.

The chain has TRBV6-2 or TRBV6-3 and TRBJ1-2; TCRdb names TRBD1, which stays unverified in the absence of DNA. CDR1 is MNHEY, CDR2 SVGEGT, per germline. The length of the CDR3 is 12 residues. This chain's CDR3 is CASSRQVEGYTF.

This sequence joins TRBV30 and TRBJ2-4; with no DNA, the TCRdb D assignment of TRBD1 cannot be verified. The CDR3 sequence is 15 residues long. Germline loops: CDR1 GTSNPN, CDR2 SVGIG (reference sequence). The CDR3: CAWSRTRGPKNIQYF.

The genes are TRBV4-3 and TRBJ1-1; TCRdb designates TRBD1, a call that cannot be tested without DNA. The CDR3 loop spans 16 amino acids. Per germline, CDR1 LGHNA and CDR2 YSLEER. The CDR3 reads CASSQGPGLLNTEAFF.

The CDR3: CARLARTYNEQFF. This chain links TRBV30 with TRBJ2-1; without DNA, the TCRdb call of TRBD2 cannot be checked. The CDR3 length is 13 residues. In germline, CDR1 is GTSNPN, CDR2 SVGIG (reference sequence).

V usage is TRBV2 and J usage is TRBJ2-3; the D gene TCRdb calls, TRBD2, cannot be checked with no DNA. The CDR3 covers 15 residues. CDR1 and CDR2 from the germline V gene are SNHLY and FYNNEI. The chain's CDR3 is CASRKATSSTDTQYF.

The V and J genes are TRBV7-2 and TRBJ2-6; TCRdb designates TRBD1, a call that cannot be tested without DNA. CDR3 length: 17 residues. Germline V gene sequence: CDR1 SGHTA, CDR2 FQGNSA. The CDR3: CASSPQATVSGANVLTF.

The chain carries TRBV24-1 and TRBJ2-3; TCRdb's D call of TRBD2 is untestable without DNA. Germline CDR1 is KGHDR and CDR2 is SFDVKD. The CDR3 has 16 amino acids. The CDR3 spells CATSAGRDSGGDTQYF.

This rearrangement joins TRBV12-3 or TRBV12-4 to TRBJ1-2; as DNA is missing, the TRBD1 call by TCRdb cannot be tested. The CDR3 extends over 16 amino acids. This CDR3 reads CASSFSGQGNNYGYTF.